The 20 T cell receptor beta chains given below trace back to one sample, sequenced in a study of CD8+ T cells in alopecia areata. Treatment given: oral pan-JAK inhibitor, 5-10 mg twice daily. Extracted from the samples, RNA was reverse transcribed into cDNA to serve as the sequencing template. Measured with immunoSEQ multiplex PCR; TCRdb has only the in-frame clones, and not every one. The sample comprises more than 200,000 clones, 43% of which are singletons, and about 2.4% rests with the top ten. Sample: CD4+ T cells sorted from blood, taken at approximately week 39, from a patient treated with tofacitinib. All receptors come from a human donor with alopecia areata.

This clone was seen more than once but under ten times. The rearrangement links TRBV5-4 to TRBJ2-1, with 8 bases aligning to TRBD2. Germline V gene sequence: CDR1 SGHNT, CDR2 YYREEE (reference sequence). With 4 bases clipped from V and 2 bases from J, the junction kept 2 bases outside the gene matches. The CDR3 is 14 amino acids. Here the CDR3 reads CASSDSGAYNEQFF. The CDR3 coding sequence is TGTGCCAGCAGCGATAGCGGGGCCTACAATGAGCAGTTCTTC.

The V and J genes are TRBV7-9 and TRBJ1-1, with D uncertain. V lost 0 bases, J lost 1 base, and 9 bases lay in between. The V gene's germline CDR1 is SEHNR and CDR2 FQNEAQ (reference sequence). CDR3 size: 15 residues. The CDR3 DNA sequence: TGTGCCAGCAGCTTAGCGGCGGTACCGAACACTGAAGCTTTCTTT. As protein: CASSLAAVPNTEAFF.

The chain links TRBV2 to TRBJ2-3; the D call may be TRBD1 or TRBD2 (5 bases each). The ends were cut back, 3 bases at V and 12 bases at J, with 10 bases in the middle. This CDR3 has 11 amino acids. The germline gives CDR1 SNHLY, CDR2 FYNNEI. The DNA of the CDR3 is TGTGCCAGCAGTGACCGGGACCCCCAGTATTTT. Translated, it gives CASSDRDPQYF.

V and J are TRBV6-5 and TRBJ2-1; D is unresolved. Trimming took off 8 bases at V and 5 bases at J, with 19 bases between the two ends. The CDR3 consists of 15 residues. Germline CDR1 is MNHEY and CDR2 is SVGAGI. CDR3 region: CASQPVGLGNNEQFF. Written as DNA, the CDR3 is TGTGCCAGCCAACCAGTTGGCCTTGGGAACAATGAGCAGTTCTTC.

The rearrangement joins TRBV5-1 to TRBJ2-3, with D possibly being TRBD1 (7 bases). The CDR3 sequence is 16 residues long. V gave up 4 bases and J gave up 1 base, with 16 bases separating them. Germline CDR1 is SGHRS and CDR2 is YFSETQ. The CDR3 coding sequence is TGCGCCAGCAGCGTGCGACAGGGACTGGGCACAGATACGCAGTATTTT. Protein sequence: CASSVRQGLGTDTQYF.

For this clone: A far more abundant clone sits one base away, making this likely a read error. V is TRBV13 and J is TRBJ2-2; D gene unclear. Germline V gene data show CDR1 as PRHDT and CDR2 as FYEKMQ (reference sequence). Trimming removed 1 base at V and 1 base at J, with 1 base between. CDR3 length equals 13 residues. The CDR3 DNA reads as TGTGCCAGCAGCTTAGTGAACACCGGGGAGCTGTTTTTT. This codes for CASSLVNTGELFF.

CDR3 amino acids: CSAGWGNEQFF. CDR3 nucleotides: TGCAGTGCTGGTTGGGGCAATGAGCAGTTCTTC. The chain couples TRBV20-1 to TRBJ2-1; D gene ambiguous. V lost 5 bases and J 6 bases, leaving 8 bases between the germline ends. The germline gives CDR1 DFQATT, CDR2 SNEGSKA (reference sequence). The CDR3 has 11 residues.

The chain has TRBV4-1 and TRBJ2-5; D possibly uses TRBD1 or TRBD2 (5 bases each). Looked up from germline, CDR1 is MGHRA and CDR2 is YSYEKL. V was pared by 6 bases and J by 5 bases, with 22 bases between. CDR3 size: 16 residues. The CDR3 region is CASRYNGDASRETQYF. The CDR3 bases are TGCGCCAGCAGATACAACGGGGACGCTAGTCGTGAGACCCAGTACTTC.

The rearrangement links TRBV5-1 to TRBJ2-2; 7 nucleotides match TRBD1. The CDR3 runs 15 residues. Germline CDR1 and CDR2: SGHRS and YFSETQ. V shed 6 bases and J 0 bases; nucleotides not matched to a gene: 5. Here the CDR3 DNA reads TGCGCCAGCACACCGGGACAGACGAACACCGGGGAGCTGTTTTTT. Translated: CASTPGQTNTGELFF.

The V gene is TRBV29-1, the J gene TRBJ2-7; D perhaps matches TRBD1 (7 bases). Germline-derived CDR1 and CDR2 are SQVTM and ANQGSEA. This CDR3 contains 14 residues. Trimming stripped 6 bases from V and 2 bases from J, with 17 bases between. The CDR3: CSVGSQGGTYEQYF. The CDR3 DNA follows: TGCAGCGTCGGCTCGCAGGGGGGCACCTACGAGCAGTACTTC.

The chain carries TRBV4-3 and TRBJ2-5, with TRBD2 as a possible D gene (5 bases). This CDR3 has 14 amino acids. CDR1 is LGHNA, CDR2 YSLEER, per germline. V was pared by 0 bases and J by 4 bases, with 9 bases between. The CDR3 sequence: CASSQDLGLETQYF. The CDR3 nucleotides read TGCGCCAGCAGCCAAGACCTTGGACTAGAGACCCAGTACTTC.

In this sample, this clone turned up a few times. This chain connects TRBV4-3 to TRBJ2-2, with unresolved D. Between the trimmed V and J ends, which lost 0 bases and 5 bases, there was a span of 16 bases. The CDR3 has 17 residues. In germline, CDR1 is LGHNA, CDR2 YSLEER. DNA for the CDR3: TGCGCCAGCAGCCAAGAAGTCACGAGAGTGAGGACCGGGGAGCTGTTTTTT. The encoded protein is CASSQEVTRVRTGELFF.

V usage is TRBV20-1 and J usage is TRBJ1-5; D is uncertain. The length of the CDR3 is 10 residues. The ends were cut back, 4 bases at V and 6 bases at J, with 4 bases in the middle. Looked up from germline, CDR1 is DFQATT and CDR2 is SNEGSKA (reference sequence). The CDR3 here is CSATVQPQHF. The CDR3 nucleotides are TGCAGTGCTACCGTTCAGCCCCAGCATTTT.

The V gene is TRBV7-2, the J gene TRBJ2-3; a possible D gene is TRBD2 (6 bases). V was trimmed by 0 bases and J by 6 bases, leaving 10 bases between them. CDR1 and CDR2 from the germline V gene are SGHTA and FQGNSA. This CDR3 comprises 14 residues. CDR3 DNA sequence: TGTGCCAGCAGCTTAGCGAGCGGAGGGGATACGCAGTATTTT. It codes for CASSLASGGDTQYF.

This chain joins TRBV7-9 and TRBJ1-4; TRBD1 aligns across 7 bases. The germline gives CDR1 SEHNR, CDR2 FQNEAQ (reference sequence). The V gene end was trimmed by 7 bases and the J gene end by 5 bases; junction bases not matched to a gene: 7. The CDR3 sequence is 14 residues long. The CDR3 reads CASTLGTANEKLFF. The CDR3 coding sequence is TGTGCCAGCACCCTGGGGACAGCAAATGAAAAACTGTTTTTT.

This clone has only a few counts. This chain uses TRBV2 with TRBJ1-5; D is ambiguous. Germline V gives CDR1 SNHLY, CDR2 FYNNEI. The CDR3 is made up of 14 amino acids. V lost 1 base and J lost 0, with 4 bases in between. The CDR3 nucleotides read TGTGCCAGCAGTGAAGACAGTAGCAATCAGCCCCAGCATTTT. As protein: CASSEDSSNQPQHF.

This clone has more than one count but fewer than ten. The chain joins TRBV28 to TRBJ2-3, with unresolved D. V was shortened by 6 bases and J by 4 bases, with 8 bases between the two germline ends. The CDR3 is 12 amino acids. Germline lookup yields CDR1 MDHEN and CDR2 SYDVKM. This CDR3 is CASSQVADTQYF. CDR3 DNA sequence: TGTGCCAGCAGCCAAGTGGCAGATACGCAGTATTTT.

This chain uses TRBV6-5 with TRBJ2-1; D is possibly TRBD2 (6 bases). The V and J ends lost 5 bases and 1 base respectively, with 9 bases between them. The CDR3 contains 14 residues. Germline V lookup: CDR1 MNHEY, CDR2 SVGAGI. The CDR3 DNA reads TGTGCCAGCAGTCGACTAGTATCCTACAATGAGCAGTTCTTC. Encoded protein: CASSRLVSYNEQFF.

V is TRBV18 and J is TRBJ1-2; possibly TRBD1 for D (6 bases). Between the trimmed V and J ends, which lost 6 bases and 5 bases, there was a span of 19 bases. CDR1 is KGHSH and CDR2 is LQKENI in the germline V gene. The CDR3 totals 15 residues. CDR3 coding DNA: TGTGCCAGCTCCCCAGGGGTCGACAGACTTTATGGCTACACCTTC. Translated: CASSPGVDRLYGYTF.

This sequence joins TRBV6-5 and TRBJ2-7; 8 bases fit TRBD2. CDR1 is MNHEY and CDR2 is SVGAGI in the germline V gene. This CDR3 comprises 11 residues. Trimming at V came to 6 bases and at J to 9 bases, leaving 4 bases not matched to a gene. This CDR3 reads CASRGLEGQYF. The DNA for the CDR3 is TGTGCCAGCAGGGGACTAGAAGGGCAGTACTTC.